The 19 T cell receptor beta chains in this list originate from one sample, sequenced in a study of cytomegalovirus exposure and HLA in healthy donors. A multiplex PCR was run with 60 Vbeta primers and 13 Jbeta primers. Libraries were prepared by immunoSEQ multiplex PCR; TCRdb keeps only in-frame clonotypes and omits some of them. The data contain fewer than 200,000 clones, 70% to 85% of them singletons. The sample taken for sequencing was PBMCs. The receptors were sampled from a man between 40 and 49 years old in good health and CMV-seronegative.

The V gene is TRBV4-3, the J gene TRBJ2-7; possible D gene TRBD2, 7 bases. The CDR3 totals 18 residues. From germline, CDR1 is LGHNA and CDR2 YSLEER. Trimming took off 1 base at V and 3 bases at J, with 22 bases between the two ends. This CDR3 is CASSQVGQGPKRGYEQYF. CDR3 bases: TGCGCCAGCAGCCAAGTGGGCCAGGGGCCGAAGCGGGGCTACGAGCAGTACTTC.

The chain is built from TRBV28 and TRBJ2-6; D remains ambiguous. Trimming took 6 bases from V and 0 from J, leaving 6 bases between them. CDR3 length: 14 amino acids. CDR1 MDHEN and CDR2 SYDVKM come from the germline V gene. CDR3 sequence: CASRISSGANVLTF. CDR3 bases: TGTGCCAGCAGGATTAGCTCTGGGGCCAACGTCCTGACTTTC.

The chain uses TRBV27 and TRBJ2-3; 10 bases align to TRBD2. Looked up from germline, CDR1 is MNHEY and CDR2 is SMNVEV (reference sequence). Trimming took 4 bases from V and 4 from J; bases not matched to a gene: 8. The CDR3 is made up of 16 amino acids. The CDR3 DNA sequence: TGTGCCAGCAGTTGGACCGGGACTAGCGCCTCAGATACGCAGTATTTT. This translates into CASSWTGTSASDTQYF.

This chain connects TRBV27 to TRBJ1-5; 7 nucleotides match TRBD1. After removal of 4 bases from V and 8 bases from J, the junction contained 5 bases not matched to a gene. From germline, CDR1 is MNHEY and CDR2 SMNVEV (reference sequence). The CDR3 sequence is 13 residues long. CDR3 sequence: CASSSPTGEPQHF. CDR3 nucleotide sequence: TGTGCCAGCAGTTCCCCAACAGGGGAGCCCCAGCATTTT.

This clone showed up just once. Other DNA sequences in the same sample also yield this CDR3. CDR3 sequence: CASSLQGARWELFF. The CDR3, as DNA: TGTGCCAGCAGCCTACAGGGGGCGAGGTGGGAGCTGTTTTTT. The chain is built from TRBV11-2 and TRBJ2-2; TRBD1 agrees at 9 bases. CDR1 and CDR2 from the germline V gene are SGHAT and FQNNGV. Trimming removed 5 bases from V and 9 bases from J; junction bases left unmatched: 7. CDR3 length: 14 amino acids. The whole variable domain, filled in from reference TRBV11-2 and TRBJ2-2, reads EAGVAQSPRYKIIEKRQSVAFWCNPISGHATLYWYQQILGQGPKLLIQFQNNGVVDDSQLPKDRFSAERLKGVDSTLKIQPAKLEDSAVYLCASSLQGARWELFFGEGSRLTVL.

The V call is TRBV12-5, the J call TRBJ1-5; D is unresolved. The CDR3 runs to 16 residues. CDR1 LGHNT and CDR2 FRNRAP come from the germline V gene. Trimming cost V 0 bases and J 2 bases, with 11 bases left between them. The CDR3 DNA reads as TGTGCTAGTGGTTTGGTTTCTGGGCAGGGCAATCAGCCCCAGCATTTT. Amino acid sequence: CASGLVSGQGNQPQHF.

V is TRBV7-6 and J is TRBJ1-3, with D uncertain. The germline CDR1 and CDR2 sequences are SGHVS and FNYEAQ. Trimming stripped 5 bases from V and 0 bases from J, with 14 bases between. The CDR3 sequence is 16 residues long. The CDR3 region is CASSLGGRGSGNTIYF. The CDR3 bases are TGTGCCAGCAGCCTAGGAGGGCGAGGCTCTGGAAACACCATATATTTT.

The chain combines TRBV6-1 with TRBJ2-4; 9 nucleotides align to TRBD1. Germline CDR1 and CDR2: MNHNS and SASEGT. The V and J ends lost 4 bases and 16 bases, in that order; junction bases with no gene match: 11. This CDR3 is 13 amino acids long. CDR3 residues: CASSAVPGQGPYF. Here the CDR3 DNA reads TGTGCCAGCAGTGCCGTCCCGGGACAGGGTCCCTACTTC.

The chain's CDR3 is CASSQSPLRLAGFQETQYF. The CDR3 nucleotides read TGTGCCAGCAGCCAATCACCCCTCCGACTAGCGGGATTCCAAGAGACCCAGTACTTC. V is TRBV16 and J is TRBJ2-5, with TRBD2 identical over 11 bases. CDR1 and CDR2 (germline): KGHSY, FQNENV. The CDR3 is 19 residues long. J gave up 1 base and V 0 bases, and 10 bases lay outside the gene matches.

J is TRBJ2-3 and V is TRBV30, with 9 positions matching TRBD1. Germline CDR1 is GTSNPN and CDR2 is SVGIG (reference sequence). V gave up 3 bases and J gave up 4 bases; unmatched junction bases: 11. The CDR3 is 16 amino acids. This chain's CDR3 is CAWRMTGTGYADTQYF. DNA of the CDR3: TGTGCCTGGAGAATGACCGGGACAGGGTACGCAGATACGCAGTATTTT.

Only a few counts were recorded for this clone. CDR3 bases: TGTGCCAGCGGGAGGGCTCACGAGCAGTACTTC. It codes for CASGRAHEQYF. This chain uses TRBV28 with TRBJ2-7; the match to TRBD2 covers 7 bases. From germline, CDR1 is MDHEN and CDR2 SYDVKM. The CDR3 runs to 11 residues. V lost 8 bases and J lost 5; bases outside the gene matches: 3.

This clone was observed a single time. The rearrangement joins TRBV28 to TRBJ2-7, with 10 bases matching TRBD2. Germline values: CDR1 MDHEN, CDR2 SYDVKM. This CDR3 spans 14 amino acids. The ends lost 5 bases at V and 4 bases at J; junction bases unmatched: 5. Here the CDR3 reads CASSAQLAGYEQYF. CDR3 DNA: TGTGCCAGCAGTGCACAACTAGCGGGATACGAGCAGTACTTC.

This clone appeared a few times. This sequence joins TRBV9 and TRBJ2-7; 8 nucleotides agree with TRBD1. Germline CDR1 is SGDLS and CDR2 is YYNGEE. This CDR3 contains 15 residues. Trimming at V came to 2 bases and at J to 4 bases, leaving 8 bases not matched to a gene. DNA for the CDR3: TGTGCCAGCAGCGTGTCCGGGACAGGTGTTTACGAGCAGTACTTC. Its translation is CASSVSGTGVYEQYF.

This clone was seen a few times. V usage is TRBV29-1 and J usage is TRBJ2-4; D is perhaps TRBD1 (5 bases). The CDR3 is 11 residues long. The V and J ends lost 6 bases and 12 bases respectively, with 15 bases between them. Germline CDR1 is SQVTM and CDR2 is ANQGSEA. CDR3 sequence reads: CSVIGRDSQYF. The CDR3 coding sequence is TGCAGCGTCATAGGACGTGACAGTCAGTACTTC.

V gene TRBV27 combines with J gene TRBJ2-1; D call uncertain. The germline CDR1 and CDR2 sequences are MNHEY and SMNVEV (reference sequence). Trimming cost V 3 bases and J 6 bases, with 6 bases left between them. The CDR3 contains 12 residues. CDR3 sequence: CASSFFGNEQFF. In nucleotides, the CDR3 is TGTGCCAGCAGTTTTTTCGGCAATGAGCAGTTCTTC.

Only a few counts were recorded for this clone. The V gene is TRBV27, the J gene TRBJ1-2, with 8 positions matching TRBD1. This CDR3 comprises 17 residues. V was clipped by 0 bases and J by 3 bases; unmatched bases: 9. Per germline, CDR1 MNHEY and CDR2 SMNVEV (reference sequence). The CDR3 DNA reads as TGTGCCAGCAGTTTATCAAGGGGTCAGGGGGCTTACTATGGCTACACCTTC. Protein product: CASSLSRGQGAYYGYTF.

The table lists this clone with a few counts. V and J are TRBV5-4 and TRBJ2-5; 16 bases map to TRBD2. The CDR3 covers 20 residues. Germline CDR1 is SGHNT and CDR2 is YYREEE (reference sequence). The V segment lost 6 bases and the J segment 3 bases; nucleotides outside the gene matches: 17. Here the CDR3 DNA reads TGTGCCAGCACTAAGGGCCGGGGACTAGCGGGAGGGCGGACCAAAGAGACCCAGTACTTC. Residues: CASTKGRGLAGGRTKETQYF.

The chain links TRBV7-8 to TRBJ2-1; 8 bases are a match to TRBD2. The CDR3 totals 15 residues. Trimming at V came to 6 bases and at J to 3 bases, leaving 7 bases not matched to a gene. Germline CDR1 is SGHVS and CDR2 is FQNEAQ. The CDR3 region has the DNA TGTGCCAGCAGTATGGTTAGCGGGAACTACAATGAGCAGTTCTTC. This translates into CASSMVSGNYNEQFF.

The V call is TRBV7-8, the J call TRBJ2-7; perhaps TRBD2 as D (6 bases). This CDR3 region has 15 residues. CDR1 is SGHVS, CDR2 FQNEAQ, per germline. V was shortened by 3 bases and J by 6 bases, with 18 bases between the two germline ends. The CDR3 bases are TGTGCCAGCAGCTTCCTCGGGAGTCCACCTTTCGAGCAGTACTTC. It encodes CASSFLGSPPFEQYF.